This TCR beta chain derives from a study of cytomegalovirus exposure and HLA in healthy donors. Broader study findings: The dataset shows that most TCR sequences were rare, while some public TCRs occurred in many donors.

The donors were in the roughly 110-subject validation cohort, distinct from the roughly 700-subject first cohort. A word on this clone: What it binds is not known.

Using immunoSEQ multiplex PCR, the repertoire was profiled, and TCRdb retains in-frame clones only, with some absent. The sample lists roughly 190,000 clones, approximately 86% occurring once. The specimen sequenced was PBMCs. The origin of this receptor is a man aged 25 to 40 in good health and CMV-seropositive.

CDR3 protein: CASSPDTYGYTF. The CDR3 DNA reads as TGTGCCAGCAGTCCTGACACTTATGGCTACACCTTC. The V call is TRBV28, the J call TRBJ1-2; D remains ambiguous. This CDR3 spans 12 amino acids. The germline V gene encodes CDR1 MDHEN and CDR2 SYDVKM. V lost 5 bases to trimming and J lost 5 bases, with 9 bases between them.